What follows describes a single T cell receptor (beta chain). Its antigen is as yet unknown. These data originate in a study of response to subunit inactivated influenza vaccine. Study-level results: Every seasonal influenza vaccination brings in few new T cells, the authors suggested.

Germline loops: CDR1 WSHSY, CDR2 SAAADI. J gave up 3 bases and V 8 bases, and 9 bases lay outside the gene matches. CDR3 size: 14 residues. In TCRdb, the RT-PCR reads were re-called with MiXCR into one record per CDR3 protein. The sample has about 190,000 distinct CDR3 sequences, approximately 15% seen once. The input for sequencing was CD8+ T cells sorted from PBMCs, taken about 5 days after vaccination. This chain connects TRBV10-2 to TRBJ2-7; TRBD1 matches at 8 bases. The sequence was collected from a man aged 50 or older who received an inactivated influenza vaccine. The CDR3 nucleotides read TGCGCCAGCGAACTAGGACAGGGCTACTACGAGCAGTACTTC. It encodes CASELGQGYYEQYF.